The 13 T cell receptor beta chains presented below share a single source sample, sequenced in a study of cytomegalovirus exposure and HLA in healthy donors. The PCR employed 60 Vbeta primers together with 13 Jbeta primers. Here immunoSEQ multiplex PCR was the method, and the copy in TCRdb shows in-frame clones only, minus some. The sample has fewer than 110,000 clones, 70% to 80% seen once. Input material: PBMCs. Receptor source: a man between 18 and 35 years old in good health and CMV-seronegative.

The J gene is TRBJ1-3, the V gene TRBV6-6; D is perhaps TRBD1 (6 bases). This CDR3 is 15 amino acids long. V lost 2 bases and J lost 4, with 12 bases in between. Germline V gene lookup returns CDR1 MNHNY and CDR2 SVGAGI (reference sequence). The CDR3 coding sequence is TGTGCCAGCAGTTACGAGGGGGTGGGGGGAAACACCATATATTTT. Protein product: CASSYEGVGGNTIYF.

The J gene is TRBJ2-3, the V gene TRBV5-1; 8 nucleotides agree with TRBD1. The CDR3 runs to 15 residues. After removal of 4 bases from V and 5 bases from J, the junction contained 9 bases not matched to a gene. CDR1 and CDR2 (germline): SGHRS, YFSETQ. This CDR3 is CASSVPTGAGDTQYF. CDR3 bases: TGCGCCAGCAGCGTGCCGACAGGGGCGGGAGATACGCAGTATTTT.

This clone came up a few times. This chain links TRBV2 with TRBJ2-7, with D perhaps TRBD1 (7 bases). This CDR3 comprises 17 residues. Trimming shortened V by 6 bases and J by 0 bases, and 21 bases separated the two germline ends. CDR1 is SNHLY and CDR2 is FYNNEI in the germline V gene. CDR3: CASRGSMGGQRSYEQYF. The CDR3 DNA is TGTGCCAGCAGGGGGAGTATGGGGGGACAGCGCTCCTACGAGCAGTACTTC. The whole variable domain, remainder taken from reference TRBV2 and TRBJ2-7, is EPEVTQTPSHQVTQMGQEVILRCVPISNHLYFYWYRQILGQKVEFLVSFYNNEISEKSEIFDDQFSVERPDGSNFTLKIRSTKLEDSAMYFCASRGSMGGQRSYEQYFGPGTRLTVT.

The chain combines TRBV7-2 with TRBJ1-5, with D maybe TRBD1 (6 bases). The CDR3 length is 14 residues. Germline values: CDR1 SGHTA, CDR2 FQGNSA. V was trimmed by 1 base and J by 2 bases, leaving 6 bases between them. In DNA form, the CDR3 reads TGTGCCAGCAGCTTAGAGGGGGGCAATCAGCCCCAGCATTTT. This gives the protein CASSLEGGNQPQHF.

In its sample, this clone was seen once. This chain links TRBV27 with TRBJ1-5; unclear D gene. Germline V gives CDR1 MNHEY, CDR2 SMNVEV (reference sequence). The V end was cut by 5 bases, the J end by 12 bases, with 11 bases between. This CDR3 spans 11 amino acids. In nucleotides, the CDR3 is TGTGCCAGCAGTAACGGACTGCTCCAGCATTTT. Its translation: CASSNGLLQHF.

The chain is built from TRBV4-2 and TRBJ2-2; 10 positions agree with TRBD2. This CDR3 has 17 amino acids. V trimming: 4 bases; J trimming: 6 bases; junction bases outside the gene matches: 11. Germline assignment: CDR1 LGHNA and CDR2 YNFKEQ. In DNA, the CDR3 is TGTGCCAGCAGCCCCCCCGGGACTAGCGTTCGGGCCGGGGAGCTGTTTTTT. Its protein product is CASSPPGTSVRAGELFF.

This chain connects TRBV19 to TRBJ2-7; 9 positions match TRBD1. Germline CDR1 and CDR2: LNHDA and SQIVND (reference sequence). The CDR3 extends over 14 amino acids. Trimming removed 6 bases from V and 7 bases from J; junction bases left unmatched: 10. The CDR3 DNA sequence: TGTGCCAGTAGCCTTGGACAGGGGACGGGAGAGCAGTACTTC. Amino acids: CASSLGQGTGEQYF.

The CDR3, as DNA: TGCAGCGTGGGACAGGCGACGGATACGCAGTATTTT. It translates to CSVGQATDTQYF. The chain has TRBV29-1 and TRBJ2-3; 8 bases line up with TRBD1. Germline trimming cut 6 bases from V and 6 bases from J; bases unmatched to any gene: 5. CDR1 and CDR2 (germline): SQVTM, ANQGSEA. There are 12 residues in the CDR3.

This chain links TRBV5-4 with TRBJ2-7; TRBD1 matches at 9 bases. The CDR3 runs 14 residues. Germline values: CDR1 SGHNT, CDR2 YYREEE (reference sequence). V was clipped by 3 bases and J by 5 bases; unmatched bases: 6. In DNA, the CDR3 is TGTGCCAGCAGCTCGGGACAGGGTAGGCACGAGCAGTACTTC. This sequence encodes CASSSGQGRHEQYF.

With respect to this clone: In the same sample, other DNA sequences code for this CDR3. The chain has TRBV5-1 and TRBJ2-7; 7 bases line up with TRBD1. CDR3 length equals 13 residues. Germline V gene sequence: CDR1 SGHRS, CDR2 YFSETQ. The junction had 2 bases not matched to a gene; V was cut back by 3 bases and J by 2 bases. Here the CDR3 DNA reads TGCGCCAGCAGCTCGGGGACAGCCTACGAGCAGTACTTC. Amino acid sequence: CASSSGTAYEQYF.

The chain carries TRBV16 and TRBJ2-7, with a tentative D call TRBD1 (5 bases). Per the germline V gene, CDR1 is KGHSY and CDR2 is FQNENV. V was trimmed by 5 bases and J by 4 bases, leaving 12 bases between them. CDR3 length: 13 amino acids. The DNA for the CDR3 is TGTGCCAGCAGCTACACCAGGGTTTACGAGCAGTACTTC. As protein: CASSYTRVYEQYF.

This clone has just one count. The chain couples TRBV2 to TRBJ2-5, with 7 nucleotides matching TRBD1. There are 15 residues in the CDR3. J gave up 2 bases and V 4 bases, and 7 bases lay outside the gene matches. Germline-derived CDR1 and CDR2 are SNHLY and FYNNEI. This CDR3 reads CASSGERGPQETQYF. CDR3 DNA sequence: TGTGCCAGCAGTGGGGAGAGGGGGCCACAAGAGACCCAGTACTTC.

The rearrangement uses TRBV6-1 and TRBJ1-2; D is unclear. Trimming removed 3 bases at V and 5 bases at J, with 13 bases between. CDR3 length: 14 residues. Germline CDR1 is MNHNS and CDR2 is SASEGT. CDR3 in amino acids: CASSDPEGLYGYTF. CDR3 nucleotide sequence: TGTGCCAGCAGTGACCCGGAGGGCCTGTATGGCTACACCTTC.